This T cell receptor (beta chain) was profiled in a study of blood T cell repertoires in COVID-19. Study background: Acute and convalescent COVID-19 specimens originated in the United States, Italy and Spain.

Clones were read by immunoSEQ multiplex PCR, and TCRdb kept only the in-frame ones, dropping some. The profile covers around 250,000 clones, with over 80% appearing a single time and about 3.1% taken by the ten largest. Ages ranged from roughly 18 to 100 years, with residence in approximately 23 US areas. Participant-given clinical history determined each cohort assignment. Up to 2 weeks before entering the study, exposed participants had met a COVID-19 case. Per germline, CDR1 SEHNR and CDR2 FQNEAQ (reference sequence). The CDR3 extends over 12 amino acids. The ends were cut back, 3 bases at V and 7 bases at J, with 6 bases in the middle.

The chain links TRBV7-9 to TRBJ2-2; D uncertain. This receptor was identified in a woman aged 40 to 50 who had been exposed to COVID-19. Sequencing used PBMCs or T cells enriched from blood (not recorded which). CDR3 sequence reads: CASSFLVGELFF. The CDR3 DNA is TGTGCCAGCAGCTTTTTAGTCGGGGAGCTGTTTTTT.